Listed here are 17 T cell receptor beta chains from one sample, sequenced in a study of T cells after yellow fever vaccination. TCRdb reprocessed the 5' RACE reads via MiXCR and lists one record per CDR3 protein. Among around 320,000 distinct CDR3 sequences, 7.5% to 9% were seen once, and the ten largest hold approximately 3.5%. The specimen was CD4+ T cells sorted from PBMCs, collected 5 days after the yellow fever booster vaccination. The source is a man between 18 and 35 years old who received the YFV17D yellow fever vaccine.

The chain carries TRBV4-3 and TRBJ2-6; tentatively, D is TRBD1 or TRBD2 (6 bases each). With 0 bases removed from V and 1 base from J, the gap between germline ends came to 7 bases. The CDR3 is 16 residues long. Germline-derived CDR1 and CDR2 are LGHNA and YSLEER. The DNA for the CDR3 is TGCGCCAGCAGCCAAGAAGGGGGGTCTGGGGCCAACGTCCTGACTTTC. Protein product: CASSQEGGSGANVLTF.

This clonotype was seen a handful of times. The chain has TRBV4-1 and TRBJ1-1; D gene unclear. The CDR3 is 13 amino acids. V shed 1 base and J shed 6 bases, with 9 bases lying between them. CDR1 is MGHRA, CDR2 YSYEKL, per germline. This CDR3 reads CASSQVFTAEAFF. Written as DNA, the CDR3 is TGCGCCAGCAGCCAAGTTTTTACAGCTGAAGCTTTCTTT.

This clonotype turned up a few times. The rearrangement uses TRBV7-2 and TRBJ2-5, with 8 bases matching TRBD1. J lost 3 bases, V lost 6 bases, and 9 bases had no gene match. This CDR3 contains 15 residues. Germline V lookup: CDR1 SGHTA, CDR2 FQGNSA. CDR3 nucleotides: TGTGCCAGCAGACATGGGCCGGACAGGGAAGAGACCCAGTACTTC. The encoded protein is CASRHGPDREETQYF.

This clonotype has only a few counts. DNA for the CDR3: TGTGCCAGCAGCTTAGGGGACGGGAGCATTCAGTACTTC. This gives the protein CASSLGDGSIQYF. J is TRBJ2-4 and V is TRBV11-2; D possibly corresponds to TRBD2 (6 bases). V was pared by 1 base and J by 9 bases, with 10 bases between. The CDR3 extends over 13 amino acids. Germline CDR1 is SGHAT and CDR2 is FQNNGV.

This clonotype was counted a few times. V gene TRBV7-2 combines with J gene TRBJ1-4; possibly TRBD1 for D (5 bases). V was cut by 0 bases and J by 8 bases, with 13 bases left in between. The CDR3 has 15 amino acids. Looked up from germline, CDR1 is SGHTA and CDR2 is FQGNSA. CDR3 DNA: TGTGCCAGCAGCTTAGCGGGACGACCCGGAGAAAAACTGTTTTTT. This sequence encodes CASSLAGRPGEKLFF.

This clonotype showed up just a few times. The rearrangement uses TRBV6-5 and TRBJ1-2; 9 bases map to TRBD1. There are 16 residues in the CDR3. The ends lost 3 bases at V and 4 bases at J; junction bases unmatched: 9. Germline CDR1 reads MNHEY; CDR2 reads SVGAGI. CDR3 bases: TGTGCCAGCAGTTATTCCTGGACAGGGGTGGCCTATGGCTACACCTTC. Protein product: CASSYSWTGVAYGYTF.

The rearrangement joins TRBV7-9 to TRBJ1-2, with 9 bases identical to TRBD1. The CDR3 is made up of 14 amino acids. The V and J ends lost 4 bases and 5 bases, in that order; junction bases with no gene match: 5. CDR1 is SEHNR and CDR2 is FQNEAQ in the germline V gene (reference sequence). The CDR3 here is CASSSPTGGYGYTF. The CDR3 DNA is TGTGCCAGCAGCTCGCCGACAGGGGGGTATGGCTACACCTTC.

The rearrangement uses TRBV12-3 or TRBV12-4 and TRBJ2-3; 8 bases match TRBD2. The CDR3 covers 13 residues. V dropped 4 bases and J dropped 5; count of bases not matched to a gene: 2. This CDR3 reads CASSSGGLDTQYF. The CDR3 DNA reads as TGTGCCAGCAGTTCGGGGGGGCTAGATACGCAGTATTTT.

This chain links TRBV5-1 with TRBJ2-5, with TRBD2 matching over 7 bases. CDR1 is SGHRS, CDR2 YFSETQ, per germline. J gave up 0 bases and V 7 bases, and 3 bases lay outside the gene matches. This CDR3 has 13 amino acids. The CDR3 is CASDGGYQETQYF. The CDR3 nucleotides are TGCGCCAGCGACGGGGGGTACCAAGAGACCCAGTACTTC.

The V and J genes are TRBV5-1 and TRBJ2-1; the match to TRBD1 covers 8 bases. The CDR3 is 15 amino acids. J was trimmed by 6 bases and V by 2 bases; bases with no gene match: 7. Germline V gene data show CDR1 as SGHRS and CDR2 as YFSETQ. Here the CDR3 reads CASSLQGDKGNEQFF. The CDR3 region has the DNA TGCGCCAGCAGCTTACAGGGGGATAAGGGCAATGAGCAGTTCTTC.

This clonotype has only a few counts. The chain carries TRBV7-9 and TRBJ1-2; 9 bases agree with TRBD1. Unmatched junction bases numbered 8, after V lost 5 bases and J lost 7 bases. Germline CDR1 is SEHNR and CDR2 is FQNEAQ (reference sequence). This CDR3 contains 14 residues. The CDR3 here is CASSRTQGAFGYTF. The CDR3 DNA reads as TGTGCCAGCAGCCGCACACAGGGGGCGTTTGGCTACACCTTC.

This clonotype was found a few times. The chain combines TRBV10-3 with TRBJ1-2; 10 bases are shared with TRBD1. This CDR3 has 13 residues. The V and J ends lost 2 bases and 8 bases, in that order; junction bases with no gene match: 2. CDR1 is ENHRY, CDR2 SYGVKD, per germline. The CDR3 is CAISEDRGRGYTF. For the CDR3, the DNA is TGTGCCATCAGTGAGGACAGGGGGCGCGGCTACACCTTC.

This clonotype was detected many times. The V gene is TRBV5-5, the J gene TRBJ2-5, with 10 bases lining up with TRBD1. Germline V gives CDR1 SGHKS, CDR2 YYEKEE (reference sequence). The CDR3 is 16 residues long. With V trimmed by 5 bases and J by 3 bases, 10 bases remained unmatched. This CDR3 is CASSAYAGTGEETQYF. The CDR3 DNA reads TGTGCCAGCAGTGCTTACGCCGGGACAGGGGAAGAGACCCAGTACTTC.

This sequence joins TRBV29-1 and TRBJ1-2, with D maybe TRBD1 (5 bases). Germline values: CDR1 SQVTM, CDR2 ANQGSEA. With 7 bases removed from V and 0 bases from J, the gap between germline ends came to 12 bases. The CDR3 has 13 residues. The DNA of the CDR3 is TGCAGCGGTCGGGACGGCGCTAACTATGGCTACACCTTC. Its translation: CSGRDGANYGYTF.

This clonotype has a handful of counts. CDR3: CSALSDRGSYQETQYF. The DNA for the CDR3 is TGCAGTGCCCTATCGGACCGGGGATCGTACCAAGAGACCCAGTACTTC. This chain joins TRBV20-1 and TRBJ2-5; TRBD2 might be the D (5 bases). V was shortened by 6 bases and J by 0 bases, with 20 bases between the two germline ends. This CDR3 has 16 residues. Germline V gene data show CDR1 as DFQATT and CDR2 as SNEGSKA (reference sequence).

The gene calls are TRBV7-3 and TRBJ2-1; 8 nucleotides align to TRBD1. The CDR3 length is 15 residues. J lost 2 bases, V lost 5 bases, and 5 bases had no gene match. The germline V gene encodes CDR1 SGHTA and CDR2 FQGTGA. The CDR3 nucleotides are TGTGCCAGCAGCCCTAGGACAGGGCCCTACAATGAGCAGTTCTTC. Translating it yields CASSPRTGPYNEQFF.

CDR3 nucleotides: TGTGCCAGCGGACAGGAAAACATTCAGTACTTC. This encodes CASGQENIQYF. J is TRBJ2-4 and V is TRBV2, with TRBD1 matching over 7 bases. The CDR3 is 11 amino acids. Germline V gene data show CDR1 as SNHLY and CDR2 as FYNNEI. Unmatched junction bases numbered 0, after V lost 8 bases and J lost 5 bases.